A selection of T cell receptor beta chains follows, all from one sample in a study of OX40 agonist ivuxolimab in advanced cancers. The method was immunoSEQ multiplex PCR; TCRdb's version includes in-frame clones alone and lacks a portion of them. The table records 45,000 to 65,000 clones, around 93% of them present only once. The sequences come from CD4+ or CD8+ T cells sorted from blood, collected in a trial of the OX40 agonist ivuxolimab. The receptors originated from an adult with an advanced solid tumor such as melanoma, head and neck, liver or kidney cancer. Both conserved end residues are part of each CDR3. D genes are given only for firm matches. Some rows mark clone size as missing; the rest say once, few, many or name a class of expanded clone.

d_call	v_call	j_call	clone_size	cdr3_aa	cdr3_nt
NA	TRBV19	TRBJ2-7	NA	CASSPGIYEQYF	TGTGCCAGTAGTCCTGGGATCTACGAGCAGTACTTC
NA	TRBV11-1	TRBJ2-7	NA	CASSLAVASSSYEQYF	TGTGCCAGCAGCTTAGCGGTGGCAAGTAGCTCCTACGAGCAGTACTTC
TRBD2	TRBV4-3	TRBJ2-2	NA	CASSQDHAGLAGGPTGELFF	TGCGCCAGCAGCCAAGACCATGCCGGACTAGCGGGAGGGCCGACCGGGGAGCTGTTTTTT
TRBD2	TRBV2	TRBJ2-1	once	CASRERDAGEQFF	TGTGCCAGCCGAGAGCGGGATGCCGGTGAGCAGTTCTTC
NA	TRBV6-1	TRBJ1-2	NA	CASHRVQTNYGYTF	TGTGCCAGCCACCGGGTACAGACCAACTATGGCTACACCTTC
TRBD2	TRBV6-5	TRBJ2-1	NA	CASAWGGFYNEQFF	TGTGCCAGCGCTTGGGGGGGATTCTACAATGAGCAGTTCTTC
NA	TRBV7-6	TRBJ1-1	NA	CASSLGSEAFF	TGTGCCAGCAGCTTAGGCAGTGAAGCTTTCTTT
NA	TRBV4-2	TRBJ2-2	NA	CASSPHKATLNTGELFF	TGTGCCAGCAGCCCCCACAAGGCTACCTTGAACACCGGGGAGCTGTTTTTT
NA	TRBV7-9	TRBJ2-7	once	CASSLPTFGGSFYEQYF	TGTGCCAGCAGCTTACCTACGTTTGGTGGGAGCTTCTACGAGCAGTACTTC
NA	TRBV13	TRBJ1-2	NA	CASSPAGSLEYGYTF	TGTGCCAGCAGCCCAGCCGGGTCCCTTGAATATGGCTACACCTTC
NA	TRBV6-5	TRBJ2-1	NA	CASSYSVQTGNEQFF	TGTGCCAGCAGTTACTCAGTACAGACGGGTAATGAGCAGTTCTTC
TRBD2	TRBV27	TRBJ2-1	NA	CASSFPLAGGPGNEQFF	TGTGCCAGCAGTTTCCCCCTAGCGGGGGGGCCGGGAAATGAGCAGTTCTTC
TRBD1	TRBV6-5	TRBJ2-7	NA	CASSYSQGYEQYF	TGTGCCAGCAGTTACTCACAGGGGTACGAGCAGTACTTC
NA	TRBV29-1	TRBJ2-1	NA	CSFDMALRSSYNEQFF	TGCAGCTTTGATATGGCCCTTCGGAGCTCCTACAATGAGCAGTTCTTC
TRBD1	TRBV6-5	TRBJ1-6	NA	CASSYSDRGDSPLHF	TGTGCCAGCAGTTACTCGGACAGGGGGGATTCACCCCTCCACTTT
NA	TRBV4-2	TRBJ1-1	NA	CASSQGGLGTEAFF	TGTGCCAGCAGCCAAGGAGGATTAGGGACTGAAGCTTTCTTT
NA	TRBV27	TRBJ1-1	NA	CASSVWRNTEAFF	TGTGCCAGCAGTGTGTGGCGGAACACTGAAGCTTTCTTT
TRBD1	TRBV7-8	TRBJ1-2	NA	CASSPRQGEINYGYTF	TGTGCCAGCAGCCCGCGACAGGGAGAAATTAACTATGGCTACACCTTC
NA	TRBV19	TRBJ1-5	NA	CASSIPAGRVQPQHF	TGTGCCAGTAGTATTCCAGCGGGGCGCGTTCAGCCCCAGCATTTT
NA	TRBV6-6	TRBJ1-1	NA	CACATGRGAFF	TGTGCATGCGCGACCGGGCGGGGAGCTTTCTTT
NA	TRBV9	TRBJ1-1	NA	CASSPHRGGTEAFF	TGTGCCAGCAGCCCCCACCGGGGAGGGACTGAAGCTTTCTTT
TRBD1	TRBV6-6	TRBJ2-5	NA	CASIVRAGTGETQYF	TGTGCCAGCATTGTACGGGCGGGGACAGGAGAGACCCAGTACTTC
NA	TRBV6-5	TRBJ2-7	NA	CASTPHAGAEQYF	TGTGCCAGCACTCCTCACGCTGGGGCCGAGCAGTACTTC
TRBD1	TRBV27	TRBJ1-1	medium-sized	CASSLAAGGYTEAFF	TGTGCCAGCAGTTTAGCTGCAGGGGGTTACACTGAAGCTTTCTTT
NA	TRBV28	TRBJ1-3	NA	CASSWDAYSGNTIYF	TGTGCCAGCAGCTGGGACGCCTACTCTGGAAACACCATATATTTT